Listed below are T cell receptor beta chains from one sample, sequenced in a study of identical twins. Each CDR3 protein is one row after TCRdb ran MiXCR on the 5' RACE reads. The sample includes 200,000 to 300,000 distinct CDR3 sequences, over 9.5% of them seen just once. Sequences were obtained from memory T cells sorted from blood. These receptors were obtained from a man over 45 in good health. The CDR3 runs from the conserved cysteine through the conserved F or W. Clone size is given for some rows only: seen once, a few or many times, or a class if the clone is expanded.

j_call | v_call | cdr3_length | clone_size | cdr3_aa
TRBJ2-7 | TRBV7-2 | 14 | few | CASSLETGDDEQYF
TRBJ1-4 | TRBV9 | 15 | few | CASSGTGKYAEKLFF
TRBJ2-3 | TRBV28 | 13 | few | CASSLTYTDTQYF
TRBJ1-1 | TRBV12-3/TRBV12-4 | 15 | many | CASRGGRIRNTEAFF
TRBJ2-7 | TRBV9 | 15 | few | CASSVGGQGQYEQYF
TRBJ2-1 | TRBV24-1 | 14 | many | CATSAGVRYNEQFF
TRBJ2-7 | TRBV29-1 | 16 | many | CSARTGTGKGAYEQYF
TRBJ2-7 | TRBV7-6 | 16 | . | CASSLVGTSGRGEQYF
TRBJ2-3 | TRBV7-8 | 14 | . | CASSLLGRTDTQYF
TRBJ2-1 | TRBV7-2 | 12 | few | CASSSAQNEQFF